Following are 29 T cell receptor beta chains from one sample sequenced in a study of OX40 agonist ivuxolimab in advanced cancers. Sequencing used immunoSEQ multiplex PCR; TCRdb keeps in-frame clones, though not all of them. The sample carries around 70,000 clones, approximately 80% recorded once. The sample here was CD4+ or CD8+ T cells sorted from blood, taken in a trial of the OX40 agonist ivuxolimab. Receptor source: an adult with an advanced solid tumor such as melanoma, head and neck, liver or kidney cancer.

The V call is TRBV6-1, the J call TRBJ1-2; D gene unclear. V gave up 2 bases and J gave up 5 bases, with 6 bases separating them. The CDR3 loop spans 12 amino acids. The germline CDR1 and CDR2 sequences are MNHNS and SASEGT. CDR3 sequence (DNA): TGTGCCAGCAGTGAACTAGGGTATGGCTACACCTTC. Translating it yields CASSELGYGYTF.

The J gene is TRBJ2-3, the V gene TRBV7-3; 8 bases are a match to TRBD1. Germline V gene sequence: CDR1 SGHTA, CDR2 FQGTGA. V was clipped by 5 bases and J by 0 bases; unmatched bases: 4. The CDR3 runs to 15 residues. The CDR3 spells CASSIGTGSTDTQYF. The CDR3 DNA reads TGTGCCAGCAGCATCGGGACAGGAAGCACAGATACGCAGTATTTT.

The chain carries TRBV7-2 and TRBJ1-5, with TRBD1 as a possible D gene (5 bases). This CDR3 has 16 residues. Trimming removed 6 bases from V and 4 bases from J, with 19 bases in between. CDR1 is SGHTA, CDR2 FQGNSA, per germline. CDR3: CASSYGTTEWNQPQHF. CDR3 nucleotide sequence: TGTGCCAGCAGTTACGGGACTACGGAATGGAATCAGCCCCAGCATTTT.

The chain has TRBV10-1 and TRBJ1-2; D not resolved. The length of the CDR3 is 12 residues. CDR1 is WNHNN and CDR2 is SYGVQD in the germline V gene (reference sequence). V was pared by 3 bases and J by 8 bases, with 10 bases between. The DNA of the CDR3 is TGCGCCAGCAGTGAAACAACAGTCGGCTACACCTTC. Translation: CASSETTVGYTF.

This chain uses TRBV10-1 with TRBJ1-1; possible D gene TRBD1, 6 bases. Trimming shortened V by 5 bases and J by 4 bases, and 17 bases separated the two germline ends. Germline V CDR1 and CDR2: WNHNN, SYGVQD (reference sequence). This CDR3 is built from 15 residues. CDR3 nucleotide sequence: TGCGCCAGCAGTTGTGGGGCTAACAGGGCCACTGAAGCTTTCTTT. Translated: CASSCGANRATEAFF.

The J gene is TRBJ2-5, the V gene TRBV19; D is tentatively TRBD1 or TRBD2 (5 bases each). The CDR3 is 14 residues long. Deletions cut 5 bases from V and 5 bases from J, with 15 bases between. CDR1 LNHDA and CDR2 SQIVND come from the germline V gene (reference sequence). This CDR3 is CASSQGPGGETQYF. The CDR3 nucleotides read TGTGCCAGTAGTCAGGGACCGGGCGGGGAGACCCAGTACTTC. Full variable domain (remainder filled in from reference TRBV19 and TRBJ2-5): DGGITQSPKYLFRKEGQNVTLSCEQNLNHDAMYWYRQDPGQGLRLIYYSQIVNDFQKGDIAEGYSVSREKKESFPLTVTSAQKNPTAFYLCASSQGPGGETQYFGPGTRLLVL.

The DNA for the CDR3 is TGTGCCAGCAGTGAATATAAGGCCAGCTCCTACAATGAGCAGTTCTTC. Protein product: CASSEYKASSYNEQFF. This sequence joins TRBV25-1 and TRBJ2-1; D unresolved. Between the trimmed V and J ends, which lost 0 bases and 0 bases, there was a span of 9 bases. This CDR3 is 16 amino acids long. CDR1 MGHDK and CDR2 SYGVNS come from the germline V gene.

This sequence joins TRBV18 and TRBJ2-7; 8 nucleotides agree with TRBD1. Germline V gives CDR1 KGHSH, CDR2 LQKENI. This CDR3 region has 15 residues. The J segment lost 6 bases and the V segment lost 6 bases, leaving 13 bases of the junction unmatched. CDR3 loop: CASSPQGAMGGEQYF. CDR3 sequence (DNA): TGTGCCAGCTCCCCCCAGGGGGCAATGGGGGGCGAGCAGTACTTC.

This clone was picked up a small number of times. The rearrangement joins TRBV5-6 to TRBJ2-7; 8 nucleotides align to TRBD2. V dropped 0 bases and J dropped 5; count of bases not matched to a gene: 7. Germline loops: CDR1 SGHDT, CDR2 YYEEEE. The CDR3 covers 15 residues. DNA for the CDR3: TGTGCCAGCAGCTTGGGAGCGGGAGTTCCCCACGAGCAGTACTTC. It yields the protein CASSLGAGVPHEQYF.

V and J are TRBV29-1 and TRBJ2-3, with 7 bases fitting TRBD1. Germline V gene data show CDR1 as SQVTM and CDR2 as ANQGSEA. V shed 4 bases, J shed 1 base, and the junction held 5 bases outside the gene matches. This CDR3 is 14 amino acids long. The DNA for the CDR3 is TGCAGCGTTGTGGCCGGACAGGGCACAGATACGCAGTATTTT. It codes for CSVVAGQGTDTQYF.

The rearrangement links TRBV28 to TRBJ2-1; TRBD1 is a possible D gene (6 bases). CDR3 size: 13 residues. CDR1 and CDR2 (germline): MDHEN, SYDVKM. Trimming cost V 4 bases and J 4 bases, with 8 bases left between them. CDR3 sequence (DNA): TGTGCCAGCAGTTCGGACAGATACAATGAGCAGTTCTTC. This encodes CASSSDRYNEQFF. The whole variable domain, remainder taken from reference TRBV28 and TRBJ2-1, is DVKVTQSSRYLVKRTGEKVFLECVQDMDHENMFWYRQDPGLGLRLIYFSYDVKMKEKGDIPEGYSVSREKKERFSLILESASTNQTSMYLCASSSDRYNEQFFGPGTRLTVL.

This chain links TRBV19 with TRBJ1-5, with a possible D match to TRBD1 (5 bases). Looked up from germline, CDR1 is LNHDA and CDR2 is SQIVND (reference sequence). Trimming removed 7 bases from V and 2 bases from J, with 12 bases in between. The CDR3 is 14 residues long. The CDR3 loop is CASTPGVGNQPQHF. CDR3 DNA: TGTGCCAGTACCCCGGGGGTCGGCAATCAGCCCCAGCATTTT.

The chain couples TRBV30 to TRBJ2-2; TRBD2 might be the D (5 bases). The CDR3 is 13 amino acids. The V gene's germline CDR1 is GTSNPN and CDR2 SVGIG (reference sequence). The V end lost 8 bases, the J end lost 2 bases, and 12 bases lay between the germline ends. The CDR3 spells CARTWGNTGELFF. The CDR3 coding sequence is TGTGCCCGGACTTGGGGTAACACCGGGGAGCTGTTTTTT.

This clone showed up just once. The chain links TRBV27 to TRBJ2-1; TRBD2 aligns across 9 bases. Germline CDR1 MNHEY, CDR2 SMNVEV (reference sequence). This CDR3 is 15 amino acids long. V lost 8 bases to trimming and J lost 3 bases; unmatched junction nucleotides: 8. The DNA for the CDR3 is TGTGCCAGCGCTAATAGCGGGGGCCTCTACAATGAGCAGTTCTTC. Its protein product is CASANSGGLYNEQFF.

The J gene is TRBJ2-7, the V gene TRBV6-5; 7 bases are shared with TRBD1. There are 15 residues in the CDR3. The germline V gene has CDR1 MNHEY and CDR2 SVGAGI. J gave up 2 bases and V 2 bases, and 6 bases lay outside the gene matches. The CDR3 loop reads CASSYDGTETYEQYF. In DNA form, the CDR3 reads TGTGCCAGCAGTTACGATGGGACAGAGACCTACGAGCAGTACTTC.

The chain employs TRBV19 and TRBJ2-3, with unresolved D. Trimming took off 8 bases at V and 3 bases at J, with 18 bases between the two ends. The germline V gene has CDR1 LNHDA and CDR2 SQIVND (reference sequence). The CDR3 is 15 residues long. CDR3 DNA sequence: TGTGCCAGTTGCAAGACATCTCAGCAGACAGATACGCAGTATTTT. Protein: CASCKTSQQTDTQYF.

The chain couples TRBV4-1 to TRBJ2-5; D is unclear. Germline V gene data show CDR1 as MGHRA and CDR2 as YSYEKL. Deletions cut 1 base from V and 4 bases from J, with 10 bases between. The CDR3 sequence is 14 residues long. The CDR3 reads CASSQVPIGETQYF. CDR3 nucleotides: TGCGCCAGCAGCCAAGTCCCTATAGGAGAGACCCAGTACTTC.

The rearrangement links TRBV6-5 to TRBJ1-1, with no clear D. The CDR3 covers 12 residues. Per the germline V gene, CDR1 is MNHEY and CDR2 is SVGAGI. V lost 6 bases to trimming and J lost 4 bases, with 9 bases between them. CDR3 sequence (DNA): TGTGCCAGCAGCCGTGGGAGCACTGAAGCTTTCTTT. Translation: CASSRGSTEAFF.

This clone was counted a single time. The rearrangement links TRBV28 to TRBJ2-3, with D perhaps TRBD2 (7 bases). This CDR3 has 16 residues. CDR1 is MDHEN, CDR2 SYDVKM, per germline. V was shortened by 4 bases and J by 4 bases, with 18 bases between the two germline ends. The CDR3 here is CASSWAGAAVPDTQYF. CDR3 bases: TGTGCCAGCAGTTGGGCGGGGGCCGCGGTTCCAGATACGCAGTATTTT.

V and J are TRBV11-2 and TRBJ1-6, with D perhaps matching TRBD1 (5 bases). Trimming pared 0 bases from V and 6 bases from J, leaving 6 bases between. Germline CDR1 and CDR2: SGHAT and FQNNGV. The CDR3 consists of 14 residues. CDR3 coding DNA: TGTGCCAGCAGCTTAGAAGGGGTTAATTCACCCCTCCACTTT. Translated: CASSLEGVNSPLHF.

J is TRBJ2-2 and V is TRBV5-1; TRBD2 aligns across 7 bases. The CDR3 has 16 amino acids. V trimming: 2 bases; J trimming: 4 bases; junction bases outside the gene matches: 8. CDR1 is SGHRS and CDR2 is YFSETQ in the germline V gene. The CDR3 DNA follows: TGCGCCAGCAGCTTAACTAGCGTGGGGGTCACCGGGGAGCTGTTTTTT. Translated, it gives CASSLTSVGVTGELFF.

The rearrangement links TRBV6-5 to TRBJ1-2, with 8 positions matching TRBD1. After removal of 2 bases from V and 5 bases from J, the junction contained 7 bases not matched to a gene. Germline lookup yields CDR1 MNHEY and CDR2 SVGAGI. This CDR3 contains 15 residues. The CDR3 spells CASSYGTGTGYGYTF. The CDR3 nucleotides read TGTGCCAGCAGTTACGGAACCGGGACAGGTTATGGCTACACCTTC.

This chain links TRBV5-4 with TRBJ2-5, with 13 bases fitting TRBD2. Germline trimming cut 3 bases from V and 5 bases from J; bases unmatched to any gene: 13. The CDR3 sequence is 18 residues long. Germline loops: CDR1 SGHNT, CDR2 YYREEE (reference sequence). The CDR3 DNA follows: TGTGCCAGCAGCTCAGAGTTACTAGCGGGAGGGCCGAGGGAGACCCAGTACTTC. The encoded protein is CASSSELLAGGPRETQYF. Full variable domain (outside the CDR3, taken from reference TRBV5-4 and TRBJ2-5): ETGVTQSPTHLIKTRGQQVTLRCSSQSGHNTVSWYQQALGQGPQFIFQYYREEENGRGNFPPRFSGLQFPNYSSELNVNALELDDSALYLCASSSELLAGGPRETQYFGPGTRLLVL.

The V and J genes are TRBV30 and TRBJ2-1, with D perhaps being TRBD1 or TRBD2 (5 bases each). CDR1 and CDR2 (germline): GTSNPN, SVGIG (reference sequence). Trimming took off 2 bases at V and 2 bases at J, with 13 bases between the two ends. This CDR3 region has 15 residues. The CDR3 DNA reads as TGTGCCTGGAGTCGGGACCTAGGGGCCTACAATGAGCAGTTCTTC. Its protein product is CAWSRDLGAYNEQFF. The full variable domain, its missing parts supplied by reference TRBV30 and TRBJ2-1, is SQTIHQWPATLVQPVGSPLSLECTVEGTSNPNLYWYRQAAGRGLQLLFYSVGIGQISSEVPQNLSASRPQDRQFILSSKKLLLSDSGFYLCAWSRDLGAYNEQFFGPGTRLTVL.

The chain has TRBV27 and TRBJ1-1; TRBD1 matches at 7 bases. The CDR3 has 16 amino acids. V trimming: 5 bases; J trimming: 5 bases; junction bases outside the gene matches: 14. The germline gives CDR1 MNHEY, CDR2 SMNVEV (reference sequence). This CDR3 reads CASSLGAEGAKTEAFF. The CDR3 DNA follows: TGTGCCAGCAGTCTCGGGGCTGAGGGGGCGAAGACTGAAGCTTTCTTT.

The rearrangement joins TRBV4-1 to TRBJ2-7, with D unclear. V lost 5 bases and J lost 6, with 17 bases in between. Germline V gene sequence: CDR1 MGHRA, CDR2 YSYEKL. The CDR3 is made up of 14 amino acids. The CDR3 DNA sequence: TGCGCCAGCAGCAGAACAAGTTCAGCCGGCGAGCAGTACGTC. Translation: CASSRTSSAGEQYV.

This chain joins TRBV7-3 and TRBJ2-3; D is unclear. The ends were cut back, 2 bases at V and 2 bases at J, with 5 bases in the middle. The CDR3 covers 13 residues. Looked up from germline, CDR1 is SGHTA and CDR2 is FQGTGA. CDR3 amino acids: CASSLAYTDTQYF. DNA for the CDR3: TGTGCCAGCAGCTTAGCCTACACAGATACGCAGTATTTT.

The chain has TRBV18 and TRBJ1-1, with D perhaps TRBD1 (5 bases). Per germline, CDR1 KGHSH and CDR2 LQKENI. V lost 2 bases and J lost 5, with 12 bases in between. This CDR3 has 14 residues. The CDR3 loop is CASSPDRGRTEAFF. The CDR3, as DNA: TGTGCCAGCTCACCAGACAGAGGGCGGACTGAAGCTTTCTTT.

The gene calls are TRBV5-1 and TRBJ1-2; perhaps TRBD1 as D (5 bases). This CDR3 has 14 amino acids. V was cut by 4 bases and J by 1 base, with 11 bases left in between. CDR1 SGHRS and CDR2 YFSETQ come from the germline V gene. The CDR3 DNA follows: TGCGCCAGCAGCCCGGGACTGCTTAACTATGGCTACACCTTC. Its translation is CASSPGLLNYGYTF.